This note documents a single T cell receptor beta chain sequence. There is no known antigen for this receptor. No per-base quality is available; no much larger clone lies one base away. The data derive from a study of human versus mouse CDR3 diversity and MHC coevolution (dated by TCRdb to about 2017). Study-wide context: According to reports, the immunoSEQ assay detects one in 200,000 T cells and minimizes multiplex PCR amplification bias. Across mouse and human samples, each sample had between roughly 0.6 x 10^7 and 1.8 x 10^7 valid reads. As a reference point for TCR selection on multiple MHC II alleles, the study used human naive CD4 T cell repertoires and compared them against human-TCR-locus transgenic mice that have a single MHC II. Three healthy volunteer blood donors were included in the human cohort, with one aged 30 to 39, one aged 40 to 49 and one aged 60 to 69 at collection. General findings and caveats noted by the study authors: On average, humans had more CDR3 deletions and insertions than mice, indicating greater exonuclease and TdT activity. iCHAO1 estimates gave humans the largest TCR beta repertoire, around 1.5 million clonotypes, attributed likely to selection by multiple MHC II molecules. Because human T cells were selected on 6 or 7 MHC II alleles, repertoire diversity was not considered directly comparable between humans and mice. Among all compared groups, two of the three human donors had the lowest clonal inequality scores.

CDR1 and CDR2, per the germline V gene (reference sequence), are MNHNY and SVGAGI. V gives up 8 bases and J gives up 6 bases, and the segment between their germline ends measures 9 bases. The CDR3 covers 11 residues, taking in both the cysteine and the phenylalanine. Only the CDR3 part of the read is kept: 33 bases, read in frame from the first base. The QIAGEN blood and tissue kit was used to extract genomic DNA from sorted cells, and the DNA was quantified on a NanoDrop 1000. Deep sequencing and quantification of TCR alpha and beta chains were performed on the immunoSEQ platform by multiplex PCR of genomic DNA. Concerning the study's data processing: Annotation of the TCR sequences relied on IMGT gene and region definitions. As a stand-in for the preselection repertoire, out-of-frame rearrangements were used and set against in-frame clonotypes. To estimate repertoire size, the study used the iCHAO1 estimator that comes with the immunoSEQ platform. Clonal inequality was measured with a Gini index on in-frame amino acid clonotypes, based on the Lorenz curve. The intersect function of the R package tcR was used to count shared clonotypes, and the Jaccard index was used to score similarity. V, J and V-J usage frequencies went into a principal component analysis run with the R prcomp function, with no normalization applied. TCRdb stores this immuneACCESS table with in-frame sequences only. Part of the clones is absent; in the studies checked, under half of the shortfall reflects unresolved V genes, and no reason is known for the rest. V and J calls plus clone size are reproduced from that table; the DNA served to infer D and trimming. A total of more than 55,000 clones appear in this sample, 85% to 95% of them only once. Clones ranked in the top ten supply approximately 19% of the sample.

Fluorescence-activated cell sorting was used to isolate naive CD4 T cells, defined as CD45RO-negative and CD62L-positive, from PBMCs. From each donor, around 51 ml of fresh peripheral blood was taken, and Ficoll density centrifugation was then used to isolate PBMCs. Sorting was performed on a FACSAria III instrument, with purity above 90% for all samples. The source is a person aged 55 to 75 in good health. The chain was built from TRBV6-6 and TRBJ2-3; possibly the D gene is TRBD2, per 5 matching bases. What was sequenced was naive CD4+ T cells from blood. The cell subset or site label of this sample denotes: CD45RO-negative CD62L-positive naive CD4 T cells. The bases read TGTGCCAGCCGAACTAGGGATACGCAGTATTTT. It translates to CASRTRDTQYF.